A single sample is the source of the 26 T cell receptor beta chains below, sequenced in a study of T-cell memory formation after mild COVID-19. TCRdb analysed the 5' RACE reads with MiXCR anew, one entry per CDR3 protein. The table records roughly 400,000 distinct CDR3 sequences, over 15% of them present only once. Input material: PBMCs or a T cell subset sorted from them (not recorded which). All receptors derive from a man between 18 and 35 years old who had mild COVID-19 (a few samples of this study predate the infection). Cell type and time point are not known.

V usage is TRBV9 and J usage is TRBJ2-1; 7 bases line up with TRBD2. Germline CDR1 and CDR2: SGDLS and YYNGEE. The CDR3 covers 17 residues. V lost 0 bases, J lost 4 bases, and 10 bases stayed unmatched. Here the CDR3 DNA reads TGTGCCAGCAGCGTAGGGCCCTCGGAGCGGGGATACAATGAGCAGTTCTTC. Protein: CASSVGPSERGYNEQFF.

A few counts support this clonotype. A junction boundary mismatches the germline segment, possibly from a read error. CDR3 region: CASSSPSGSANTIYF. CDR3 nucleotides: TGTGCCAGCAGCTCACCGTCCGGTTCTGCAAACACCATATATTTT. The genes are TRBV9 and TRBJ1-3; D uncertain. CDR3 length: 15 amino acids. Germline CDR1 reads SGDLS; CDR2 reads YYNGEE.

The chain employs TRBV6-1 and TRBJ2-7; D perhaps matches TRBD2 (6 bases). Germline lookup yields CDR1 MNHNS and CDR2 SASEGT. The CDR3 totals 15 residues. The germline V and J ends were trimmed by 4 bases and 5 bases, with 18 bases remaining between them. The CDR3 loop reads CASSGRDRGSDEQYF. CDR3 in DNA: TGTGCCAGCAGTGGGCGGGACCGGGGGTCCGACGAGCAGTACTTC.

The chain is built from TRBV7-8 and TRBJ1-1; D is perhaps TRBD1 (5 bases). This CDR3 has 14 residues. Trimming shortened V by 5 bases and J by 8 bases, and 18 bases separated the two germline ends. Germline CDR1 and CDR2: SGHVS and FQNEAQ. The CDR3 loop is CASSELQGTLEAFF. CDR3 sequence (DNA): TGTGCCAGCAGCGAACTTCAGGGTACCTTAGAAGCTTTCTTT.

The rearrangement joins TRBV20-1 to TRBJ1-1; 8 bases line up with TRBD1. The germline gives CDR1 DFQATT, CDR2 SNEGSKA (reference sequence). The trim removed 0 bases at V and 6 bases at J, leaving 6 bases unmatched. The CDR3 sequence is 14 residues long. The CDR3 spells CSARERGTGAEAFF. CDR3 nucleotide sequence: TGCAGTGCTAGAGAAAGGGGGACAGGAGCTGAAGCTTTCTTT.

In this sample, this clonotype turned up many times. This chain links TRBV7-9 with TRBJ2-5; 12 positions match TRBD1. V lost 3 bases, J lost 5 bases, and 7 bases stayed unmatched. Germline values: CDR1 SEHNR, CDR2 FQNEAQ (reference sequence). CDR3 length equals 16 residues. CDR3 sequence reads: CASSFRDRGREETQYF. The CDR3 nucleotides are TGTGCCAGCAGCTTCCGGGACAGGGGGCGCGAGGAGACCCAGTACTTC.

In this sample, this clonotype turned up a few times. The chain is built from TRBV7-4 and TRBJ2-4; possible D gene TRBD1, 6 bases. This CDR3 has 14 residues. The germline V and J ends were trimmed by 7 bases and 4 bases, with 14 bases remaining between them. Germline loops: CDR1 SGHVT, CDR2 SQSDAQ. CDR3 coding DNA: TGTGCCAGCACCCAGTTAGACAGGAAAAACATTCAGTACTTC. Translated: CASTQLDRKNIQYF.

This clonotype was seen a handful of times. This chain links TRBV7-2 with TRBJ1-2, with D perhaps TRBD1 (5 bases). In germline, CDR1 is SGHTA, CDR2 FQGNSA. The CDR3 consists of 18 residues. The ends were cut back, 1 base at V and 0 bases at J, with 18 bases in the middle. The CDR3 DNA sequence: TGTGCCAGCAGCTTAGTTCCCGGGACCAGTCCTTCTAACTATGGCTACACCTTC. Protein sequence: CASSLVPGTSPSNYGYTF.

The chain employs TRBV6-5 and TRBJ2-7; a weak D match, TRBD1 (6 bases). The CDR3 runs 13 residues. Germline lookup yields CDR1 MNHEY and CDR2 SVGAGI. V shed 8 bases and J shed 3 bases, with 14 bases lying between them. CDR3 in DNA: TGTGCCAGCCAACAGGGTCCGGTCTACGAGCAGTACTTC. This encodes CASQQGPVYEQYF.

This clonotype turned up a few times. The rearrangement joins TRBV23-1 to TRBJ1-3; no reliable D call. TRBV23-1 is an open reading frame, and its role is uncertain. Trimming cost V 4 bases and J 4 bases, with 17 bases left between them. This CDR3 is built from 16 residues. CDR3 sequence (DNA): TGCGCCAGCAGTCGGGAATCGTGGTCTGCGGGAAACACCATATATTTT. Translated, it gives CASSRESWSAGNTIYF.

J is TRBJ2-7 and V is TRBV4-1; D is possibly TRBD2 (6 bases). The V and J ends lost 1 base and 0 bases respectively, with 10 bases between them. The CDR3 runs 15 residues. Germline CDR1 is MGHRA and CDR2 is YSYEKL. The CDR3 sequence: CASSQGLVVSYEQYF. For the CDR3, the DNA is TGCGCCAGCAGCCAAGGACTAGTGGTCTCCTACGAGCAGTACTTC.

The V and J genes are TRBV7-2 and TRBJ2-1; D unresolved. Germline CDR1 and CDR2: SGHTA and FQGNSA. Trimming removed 4 bases at V and 0 bases at J, with 10 bases between. The CDR3 is made up of 15 amino acids. CDR3 in amino acids: CASSSNSNSYNEQFF. The CDR3 coding sequence is TGTGCCAGCAGCTCTAACTCTAACTCCTACAATGAGCAGTTCTTC.

Only a few counts were recorded for this clonotype. The V gene is TRBV6-1, the J gene TRBJ2-5; a weak D match, TRBD2 (6 bases). CDR1 is MNHNS, CDR2 SASEGT, per germline. CDR3 length: 15 residues. V lost 5 bases to trimming and J lost 5 bases, with 18 bases between them. The DNA for the CDR3 is TGTGCCAGCAGTTGGGACCGAGGGACTTCCGAGACCCAGTACTTC. This translates into CASSWDRGTSETQYF.

The gene calls are TRBV5-4 and TRBJ1-1; D may be TRBD1 (6 bases). Trimming left V 5 bases short and J 2 bases short, with 13 bases between. The length of the CDR3 is 14 residues. Looked up from germline, CDR1 is SGHNT and CDR2 is YYREEE (reference sequence). For the CDR3, the DNA is TGTGCCAGCAGATACTTTGGGGGCAACACTGAAGCTTTCTTT. It codes for CASRYFGGNTEAFF.

The J gene is TRBJ1-5, the V gene TRBV3-2; no DNA check was done on the table's D call, TRBD1. TRBV3-2 is tagged as a pseudogene. The CDR3 extends over 16 amino acids. The CDR3 coding sequence is TGTGCCAGCAGCCTGTGGAGGGGGCATAGGCGGGTGCCCCAGCATTTT. Residues: CASSLWRGHRRVPQHF.

This clonotype has a handful of counts. The chain links TRBV20-1 to TRBJ2-5; D is perhaps TRBD2 (5 bases). Germline values: CDR1 DFQATT, CDR2 SNEGSKA (reference sequence). The CDR3 spans 14 residues. The germline V and J ends were trimmed by 1 base and 5 bases, with 14 bases remaining between them. The CDR3 spells CSARVRESVETQYF. CDR3 sequence (DNA): TGCAGTGCTAGAGTTCGGGAAAGCGTGGAGACCCAGTACTTC.

This clonotype was observed a handful of times. V gene TRBV9 combines with J gene TRBJ1-1; unclear D gene. V lost 0 bases, J lost 0 bases, and 6 bases lay in between. Germline values: CDR1 SGDLS, CDR2 YYNGEE. This CDR3 is 14 amino acids long. Here the CDR3 DNA reads TGTGCCAGCAGCGTAGGGTCCATGAACACTGAAGCTTTCTTT. This gives the protein CASSVGSMNTEAFF. The whole variable domain, remainder taken from reference TRBV9 and TRBJ1-1, is DSGVTQTPKHLITATGQRVTLRCSPRSGDLSVYWYQQSLDQGLQFLIQYYNGEERAKGNILERFSAQQFPDLHSELNLSSLELGDSALYFCASSVGSMNTEAFFGQGTRLTVV.

This chain connects TRBV20-1 to TRBJ2-5; the match to TRBD2 covers 11 bases. Germline V gene sequence: CDR1 DFQATT, CDR2 SNEGSKA (reference sequence). J lost 0 bases, V lost 6 bases, and 6 bases had no gene match. This CDR3 spans 15 amino acids. The DNA of the CDR3 is TGCAGTGCAAAACTAGCGGGAGTGTACCAAGAGACCCAGTACTTC. This sequence encodes CSAKLAGVYQETQYF.

This clonotype was observed a handful of times. The chain is built from TRBV7-9 and TRBJ2-5, with TRBD2 as a possible D gene (6 bases). The V gene lost 5 bases and the J gene lost 5 bases, with 15 bases spanning the gap. The germline V gene encodes CDR1 SEHNR and CDR2 FQNEAQ (reference sequence). CDR3 size: 14 residues. The CDR3, as DNA: TGTGCCAGCAGCCCACGACTAGAAACGGAGACCCAGTACTTC. Its translation: CASSPRLETETQYF.

This clonotype was observed a few times. The chain couples TRBV7-3 to TRBJ2-7; D gene unclear. The CDR3 sequence is 13 residues long. Germline CDR1 SGHTA, CDR2 FQGTGA. V was pared by 2 bases and J by 3 bases, with 8 bases between. CDR3 bases: TGTGCCAGCAGCTTATCGCACGGCTACGAGCAGTACTTC. This translates into CASSLSHGYEQYF.

This clonotype has a count of ten or more. The CDR3 coding sequence is TGTGCCAGCAGCTTCCAGGGGAAAAGCTCCTACGAGCAGTACGTC. Translation: CASSFQGKSSYEQYV. The chain employs TRBV5-5 and TRBJ2-7; maybe TRBD1 (6 bases). CDR1 SGHKS and CDR2 YYEKEE come from the germline V gene (reference sequence). The CDR3 has 15 amino acids. The V gene lost 2 bases and the J gene lost 0 bases, with 12 bases spanning the gap.

The V gene is TRBV27, the J gene TRBJ1-1; no reliable D call. Trimming removed 1 base from V and 2 bases from J, with 11 bases in between. The CDR3 has 15 residues. Germline CDR1 reads MNHEY; CDR2 reads SMNVEV (reference sequence). The CDR3 spells CASSLFAGSNTEAFF. The DNA for the CDR3 is TGTGCCAGCAGTTTATTTGCCGGAAGTAACACTGAAGCTTTCTTT.

The J gene is TRBJ2-2, the V gene TRBV9; TRBD2 matches at 13 bases. Germline lookup yields CDR1 SGDLS and CDR2 YYNGEE. The V segment lost 0 bases and the J segment 3 bases; nucleotides outside the gene matches: 5. This CDR3 is 18 amino acids long. The CDR3 DNA is TGTGCCAGCAGCGTAGAAGCTGGACTAGCGGGGGACACCGGGGAGCTGTTTTTT. It translates to CASSVEAGLAGDTGELFF.

The chain employs TRBV23-1 and TRBJ2-2; D remains ambiguous. TRBV23-1 is known as an ORF, though its function is uncertain. The CDR3 contains 13 residues. Trimming took 3 bases from V and 6 from J, leaving 8 bases between them. The CDR3 loop is CASSHQGAGELFF. CDR3 sequence (DNA): TGCGCCAGCAGTCACCAAGGAGCCGGGGAGCTGTTTTTT.

This clonotype was recorded a few times. V is TRBV18 and J is TRBJ2-1; D unresolved. Trimming pared 1 base from V and 9 bases from J, leaving 10 bases between. The length of the CDR3 is 13 residues. CDR1 is KGHSH and CDR2 is LQKENI in the germline V gene. CDR3 bases: TGTGCCAGCTCACCACGGTCGTGTTGTGAGCAGTTCTTC. Residues: CASSPRSCCEQFF.

The CDR3 nucleotides are TGTGCCAGCATGCTGTCGGCCTACGAGCAGTACGTC. Translating it yields CASMLSAYEQYV. The V call is TRBV2, the J call TRBJ2-7; D gene uncertain. V dropped 7 bases and J dropped 2 bases, with 9 bases sitting between them. Per the germline V gene, CDR1 is SNHLY and CDR2 is FYNNEI. The CDR3 contains 12 residues.